This T cell receptor (beta chain) is drawn from a study of T-cell reconstitution after alpha-beta-depleted transplantation in children. Study-level points and caveats: Among T cells one year after transplant, newly produced cells accounted for most counts and diversity. Day-60 TCRbeta diversity that was high in some patients was derived from surviving recipient T cells and thymic progenitors. Several hundred expanded graft clones reportedly were the source of alpha-beta T cells about two months after transplant.

Using unique molecular identifiers, the investigators prepared the TCRbeta library. TCRdb redid the calling of the PCR reads with MiXCR, one entry per CDR3 protein. The table lists hundreds of thousands of distinct CDR3 sequences, roughly 14% of them singletons. The germline V gene has CDR1 DFQATT and CDR2 SNEGSKA (reference sequence). Deletions cut 5 bases from V and 1 base from J, with 8 bases between. This CDR3 has 13 amino acids. Many counts were recorded for this clonotype. Its specificity is not known. This sequence was found in a girl aged 2 to 9 with congenital amegakaryocytic thrombocytopenia, due to receive a stem cell transplant. The material sequenced was PBMCs, taken before TCRalphabeta/CD19-depleted stem cell transplant. The chain carries TRBV20-1 and TRBJ2-2; D gene unclear. The CDR3 sequence is CSAHNRNTGELFF. The CDR3 DNA reads TGCAGTGCTCACAACAGGAACACCGGGGAGCTGTTTTTT.